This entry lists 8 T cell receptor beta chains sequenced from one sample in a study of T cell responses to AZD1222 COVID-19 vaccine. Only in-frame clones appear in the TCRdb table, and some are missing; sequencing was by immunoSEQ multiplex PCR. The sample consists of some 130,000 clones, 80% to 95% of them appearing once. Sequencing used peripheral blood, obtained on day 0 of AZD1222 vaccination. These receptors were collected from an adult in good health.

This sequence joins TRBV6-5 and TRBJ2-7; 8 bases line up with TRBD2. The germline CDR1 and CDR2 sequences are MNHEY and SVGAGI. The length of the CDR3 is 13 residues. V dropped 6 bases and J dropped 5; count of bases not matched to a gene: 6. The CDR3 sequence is CASRTAGDDEQYF. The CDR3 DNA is TGTGCCAGCAGGACAGCGGGAGACGACGAGCAGTACTTC.

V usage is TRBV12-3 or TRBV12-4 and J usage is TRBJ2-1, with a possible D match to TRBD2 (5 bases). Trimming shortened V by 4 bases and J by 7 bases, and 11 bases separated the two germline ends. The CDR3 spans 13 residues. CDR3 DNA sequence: TGTGCCAGCAGTTACGCTAGCCGTAATGAGCAGTTCTTC. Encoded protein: CASSYASRNEQFF.

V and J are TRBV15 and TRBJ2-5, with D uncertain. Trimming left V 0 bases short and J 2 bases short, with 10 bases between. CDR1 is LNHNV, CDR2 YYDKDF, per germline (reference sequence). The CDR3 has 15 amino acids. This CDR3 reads CATSRDLQEQETQYF. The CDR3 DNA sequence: TGTGCCACCAGCAGAGATCTGCAGGAACAAGAGACCCAGTACTTC.

This CDR3 reads CASSLGNRGAAYEQYF. DNA of the CDR3: TGTGCCAGCAGCTTGGGAAACAGGGGGGCCGCCTACGAGCAGTACTTC. The chain couples TRBV5-5 to TRBJ2-7, with 8 bases matching TRBD1. CDR1 is SGHKS and CDR2 is YYEKEE in the germline V gene (reference sequence). V dropped 0 bases and J dropped 2; count of bases not matched to a gene: 7. This CDR3 comprises 16 residues.

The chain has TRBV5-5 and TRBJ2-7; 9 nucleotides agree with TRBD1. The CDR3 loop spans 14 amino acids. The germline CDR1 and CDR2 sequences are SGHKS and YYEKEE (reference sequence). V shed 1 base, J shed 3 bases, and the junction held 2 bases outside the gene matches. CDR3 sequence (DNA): TGTGCCAGCAGCTTGACAGGGGGCTTCTACGAGCAGTACTTC. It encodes CASSLTGGFYEQYF.

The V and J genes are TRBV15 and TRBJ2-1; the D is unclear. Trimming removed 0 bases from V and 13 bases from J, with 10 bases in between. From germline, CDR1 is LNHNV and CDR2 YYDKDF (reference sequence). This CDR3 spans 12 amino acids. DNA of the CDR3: TGTGCCACCAGCAGAGATCTACGAGGTCAGTTCTTC. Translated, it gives CATSRDLRGQFF.

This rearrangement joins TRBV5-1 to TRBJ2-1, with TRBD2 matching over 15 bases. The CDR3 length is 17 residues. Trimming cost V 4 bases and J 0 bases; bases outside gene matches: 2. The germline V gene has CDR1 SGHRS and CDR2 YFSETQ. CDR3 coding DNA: TGCGCCAGCAGCACGGGACTAGCGGGGGGCTCCTACAATGAGCAGTTCTTC. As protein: CASSTGLAGGSYNEQFF.

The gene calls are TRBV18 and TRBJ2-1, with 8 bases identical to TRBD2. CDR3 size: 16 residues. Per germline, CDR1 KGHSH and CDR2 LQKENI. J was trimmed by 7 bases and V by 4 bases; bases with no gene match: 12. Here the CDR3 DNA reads TGTGCCAGCTCACGTCAAGAGCGGGAGTTCGGTAATGAGCAGTTCTTC. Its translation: CASSRQEREFGNEQFF.